The 21 T cell receptor beta chains below were found in one sample sequenced in a study of shared clonotypes between healthy human individuals. Positive CCR7 selection of CD45RO-negative cells yielded the naive CD8 cells, and terminally differentiated effector memory CD45RA+ cells were excluded. TCRdb's table, derived via immunoSEQ multiplex PCR, lists solely in-frame clones and lacks some. The data contain approximately 1.9 million clones, 93% of them singletons. What was sequenced was naive CD8+ T cells from PBMCs. The receptors derive from a man aged 18 to 30 in good health. Some clones in this sample may be carry-over from other donors' samples.

J is TRBJ1-1 and V is TRBV7-9; TRBD1 matches 9 bases. V shed 4 bases, J shed 1 base, and the junction held 13 bases outside the gene matches. In germline, CDR1 is SEHNR, CDR2 FQNEAQ (reference sequence). This CDR3 contains 18 residues. In nucleotides, the CDR3 is TGTGCCAGCAGCTCACAAGAAACAGGGGGCGAAGAGAACACTGAAGCTTTCTTT. Its protein product is CASSSQETGGEENTEAFF.

The chain recombines TRBV4-2 with TRBJ2-7; possible D gene TRBD2, 6 bases. Germline CDR1 LGHNA, CDR2 YNFKEQ. Trimming removed 0 bases from V and 4 bases from J, with 13 bases in between. The length of the CDR3 is 15 residues. CDR3 bases: TGTGCCAGCAGCCAAGAGACGGTACTAGCATACGAGCAGTACTTC. Its protein product is CASSQETVLAYEQYF.

This sequence joins TRBV9 and TRBJ2-6; unclear D gene. Looked up from germline, CDR1 is SGDLS and CDR2 is YYNGEE. V dropped 4 bases and J dropped 0 bases, with 8 bases sitting between them. The CDR3 is 15 residues long. The CDR3 coding sequence is TGTGCCAGCAGCCTCTCGTACTCTGGGGCCAACGTCCTGACTTTC. It specifies CASSLSYSGANVLTF.

The CDR3 bases are TGCGCCAGCAGCCAAGATCATTTTCGGAGCGGAAGAAAAGAGACCCAGTACTTC. Amino acid sequence: CASSQDHFRSGRKETQYF. The rearrangement joins TRBV4-1 to TRBJ2-5, with TRBD2 as a possible D gene (5 bases). This CDR3 region has 18 residues. Looked up from germline, CDR1 is MGHRA and CDR2 is YSYEKL. Trimming removed 0 bases from V and 3 bases from J, with 20 bases in between.

This clone occurred a few times. The chain links TRBV9 to TRBJ1-1; D might be TRBD1 (6 bases). With 2 bases removed from V and 1 base from J, the gap between germline ends came to 9 bases. The CDR3 runs 14 residues. The germline CDR1 and CDR2 sequences are SGDLS and YYNGEE. The DNA of the CDR3 is TGTGCCAGCAGCGTGGAGGACAGGAACACTGAAGCTTTCTTT. Translation: CASSVEDRNTEAFF. Variable domain in full (rest from reference TRBV9 and TRBJ1-1): DSGVTQTPKHLITATGQRVTLRCSPRSGDLSVYWYQQSLDQGLQFLIQYYNGEERAKGNILERFSAQQFPDLHSELNLSSLELGDSALYFCASSVEDRNTEAFFGQGTRLTVV.

The chain recombines TRBV7-9 with TRBJ2-1; 9 positions agree with TRBD2. CDR3 length equals 16 residues. V dropped 3 bases and J dropped 3; count of bases not matched to a gene: 6. CDR1 is SEHNR, CDR2 FQNEAQ, per germline (reference sequence). CDR3 nucleotides: TGTGCCAGCAGCTTGGTAGCGGGAGTACTCTACAATGAGCAGTTCTTC. Translation gives CASSLVAGVLYNEQFF. Based on the CDR3 plus reference TRBV7-9 and TRBJ2-1, the full variable domain is DTGVSQNPRHKITKRGQNVTFRCDPISEHNRLYWYRQTLGQGPEFLTYFQNEAQLEKSRLLSDRFSAERPKGSFSTLEIQRTEQGDSAMYLCASSLVAGVLYNEQFFGPGTRLTVL.

The genes are TRBV4-3 and TRBJ2-1; 14 bases are a match to TRBD2. In germline, CDR1 is LGHNA, CDR2 YSLEER. This CDR3 is built from 16 residues. The junction had 9 bases not matched to a gene; V was cut back by 4 bases and J by 10 bases. The CDR3 DNA follows: TGCGCCAGCAGCCCGACTAGCGGGAGGGTTCTTGGGGAGCAGTTCTTC. Translation gives CASSPTSGRVLGEQFF.

The V gene is TRBV19, the J gene TRBJ2-7, with D perhaps matching TRBD1 (6 bases). Per germline, CDR1 LNHDA and CDR2 SQIVND (reference sequence). Trimming stripped 9 bases from V and 0 bases from J, with 15 bases between. CDR3 length: 14 residues. CDR3: CASKNRVSSYEQYF. The CDR3 DNA is TGTGCCAGCAAGAACAGGGTTAGCTCCTACGAGCAGTACTTC.

The chain joins TRBV19 to TRBJ1-1; D may be TRBD1 (5 bases). Trimming stripped 3 bases from V and 0 bases from J, with 17 bases between. Germline lookup yields CDR1 LNHDA and CDR2 SQIVND (reference sequence). The CDR3 runs to 17 residues. CDR3 residues: CASSIYSGRRLNTEAFF. The DNA for the CDR3 is TGTGCCAGTAGTATTTATTCGGGGCGGCGACTGAACACTGAAGCTTTCTTT.

V gene TRBV7-9 combines with J gene TRBJ2-7; D is unclear. Germline-derived CDR1 and CDR2 are SEHNR and FQNEAQ (reference sequence). The CDR3 is 13 amino acids. V was cut by 11 bases and J by 1 base, with 15 bases left in between. CDR3 residues: CAGVASDSYEQYF. The CDR3 DNA is TGTGCCGGGGTCGCGTCAGATTCCTACGAGCAGTACTTC.

The rearrangement joins TRBV19 to TRBJ2-5, with TRBD1 matching over 7 bases. V shed 3 bases, J shed 3 bases, and the junction held 19 bases outside the gene matches. The CDR3 has 19 amino acids. CDR1 and CDR2 from the germline V gene are LNHDA and SQIVND (reference sequence). CDR3 region: CASSMGPQLAGTEEETQYF. Here the CDR3 DNA reads TGTGCCAGTAGTATGGGTCCTCAACTGGCCGGGACAGAAGAAGAGACCCAGTACTTC.

To note about this clone: Other DNA sequences in the same sample also yield this CDR3. The chain joins TRBV27 to TRBJ2-7; 8 nucleotides line up with TRBD1. This CDR3 contains 14 residues. In germline, CDR1 is MNHEY, CDR2 SMNVEV (reference sequence). V lost 5 bases, J lost 2 bases, and 5 bases stayed unmatched. The CDR3 bases are TGTGCCAGCAGTGTTGGACAGGGTGCCTACGAGCAGTACTTC. Encoded protein: CASSVGQGAYEQYF.

The table lists this clone with a count of one. This sequence joins TRBV7-2 and TRBJ1-5, with a weak D call TRBD1 (6 bases). Trimming pared 5 bases from V and 6 bases from J, leaving 14 bases between. Looked up from germline, CDR1 is SGHTA and CDR2 is FQGNSA. The CDR3 extends over 14 amino acids. Here the CDR3 DNA reads TGTGCCAGCAGCCAAACAGGGACGGGTCAGCCCCAGCATTTT. Protein product: CASSQTGTGQPQHF.

The chain employs TRBV6-5 and TRBJ2-1; no reliable D call. The V end was cut by 0 bases, the J end by 7 bases, with 13 bases between. CDR3 length: 15 amino acids. CDR1 is MNHEY and CDR2 is SVGAGI in the germline V gene. In DNA form, the CDR3 reads TGTGCCAGCAGTTACTCCCCGGCCCTCGGAAATGAGCAGTTCTTC. It specifies CASSYSPALGNEQFF.

The chain combines TRBV4-3 with TRBJ1-4, with D perhaps matching TRBD1 (6 bases). V lost 6 bases to trimming and J lost 3 bases, with 17 bases between them. Germline V gives CDR1 LGHNA, CDR2 YSLEER. This CDR3 region has 16 residues. The CDR3 nucleotides are TGCGCCAGCAGGCGAGGGGGTGGGGCTGCTAATGAAAAACTGTTTTTT. Its translation is CASRRGGGAANEKLFF.

The CDR3, as DNA: TGTGCCTGGAATCACCCCGGACAGTTCACGGGCTACGAGCAGTACTTC. It yields the protein CAWNHPGQFTGYEQYF. V is TRBV30 and J is TRBJ2-7, with D possibly TRBD1 on 6 matching bases. Germline V gene sequence: CDR1 GTSNPN, CDR2 SVGIG (reference sequence). The CDR3 runs 16 residues. Trimming cost V 4 bases and J 3 bases, with 22 bases left between them.

The V gene is TRBV5-5, the J gene TRBJ2-1; 15 bases fit TRBD2. This CDR3 is 18 amino acids long. CDR1 and CDR2 from the germline V gene are SGHKS and YYEKEE (reference sequence). The junction had 12 bases not matched to a gene; V was cut back by 4 bases and J by 7 bases. The DNA of the CDR3 is TGTGCCAGCAGCCCACGGACTAGCGGGAGGGCCATGCCGAATGAGCAGTTCTTC. It is translated as CASSPRTSGRAMPNEQFF.

Only one count was recorded for this clone. The chain uses TRBV7-9 and TRBJ1-2; no clear D. Trimming removed 0 bases from V and 8 bases from J, with 7 bases in between. The CDR3 is 12 amino acids. Germline-derived CDR1 and CDR2 are SEHNR and FQNEAQ (reference sequence). In DNA, the CDR3 is TGTGCCAGCAGCTTAGCGGACTCGGGCTACACCTTC. Its translation is CASSLADSGYTF.

This chain joins TRBV7-9 and TRBJ1-3; TRBD1 agrees at 7 bases. J lost 3 bases, V lost 3 bases, and 5 bases had no gene match. CDR3 length: 15 amino acids. The germline V gene has CDR1 SEHNR and CDR2 FQNEAQ (reference sequence). CDR3 in DNA: TGTGCCAGCAGCTTTGGGTCAGGGGGTGGAAACACCATATATTTT. Translated, it gives CASSFGSGGGNTIYF.

This rearrangement joins TRBV6-1 to TRBJ2-1; TRBD2 matches at 8 bases. The CDR3 has 17 residues. CDR1 is MNHNS, CDR2 SASEGT, per germline. The trim removed 3 bases at V and 0 bases at J, leaving 7 bases unmatched. CDR3 bases: TGTGCCAGCAGTGATCGGCCTAGCGGGTACTCCTACAATGAGCAGTTCTTC. This codes for CASSDRPSGYSYNEQFF.

The gene calls are TRBV4-1 and TRBJ2-7; D perhaps matches TRBD1 (7 bases). Trimming pared 3 bases from V and 4 bases from J, leaving 16 bases between. This CDR3 spans 15 amino acids. Germline CDR1 MGHRA, CDR2 YSYEKL. CDR3 sequence: CASSQGVQGGYEQYF. As DNA, the CDR3 is TGCGCCAGCAGCCAGGGGGTTCAGGGGGGATACGAGCAGTACTTC.